The rows below give T cell receptor beta chains drawn from one sample of a study of blood T cell repertoires in COVID-19. Sequencing used immunoSEQ multiplex PCR; TCRdb keeps in-frame clones, though not all of them. The table includes approximately 260,000 clones, around 85% detected once. Sequencing was done on a sample of PBMCs or T cells enriched from blood (not recorded which). The receptors derive from a woman aged 40 to 50 with acute COVID-19. Both conserved end residues are part of each CDR3. A D gene is named only where the DNA matches it firmly. Clone sizes are given selectively: once, few, many, or a class where the clone is expanded.

CDR3 length	clone size	J gene	D gene	V gene	CDR3 DNA	CDR3 protein
16	NA	TRBJ2-5	NA	TRBV3-1/TRBV3-2	TGTGCCAGCAGCCGTGGTAGCGGTAAAGGTTTGGAGACCCAGTACTTC	CASSRGSGKGLETQYF
13	few	TRBJ2-1	TRBD2	TRBV30	TGTGCCTGGAGGACACTAGCGGGAGTTCAGCAGTTCTTC	CAWRTLAGVQQFF
12	once	TRBJ2-7	NA	TRBV20-1	TGCAGTGCTCGTGGCACTAGCTACGAGCAGTACTTC	CSARGTSYEQYF
16	NA	TRBJ2-1	TRBD1	TRBV11-3	TGTGCCAGCAGCTTTCCCCGGACAGGGTCCTACAATGAGCAGTTCTTC	CASSFPRTGSYNEQFF
14	NA	TRBJ1-1	NA	TRBV6-5	TGTGCCAGCAGCCCGGCGGGGGCATTAGGTGAAGCTTTCTTT	CASSPAGALGEAFF
16	NA	TRBJ2-1	TRBD2	TRBV28	TGTGCCAGCAGTTTTGTATCGGGGGGGGCCTACAATGAGCAGTTCTTC	CASSFVSGGAYNEQFF
13	NA	TRBJ1-6	NA	TRBV6-6	TGTGCCAGCAAATCAGGGTATAATTCACCCCTCCACTTT	CASKSGYNSPLHF
14	NA	TRBJ1-1	TRBD1	TRBV19	TGTGCCAGTACCCACAGGGGATCGAACACTGAAGCTTTCTTT	CASTHRGSNTEAFF
14	NA	TRBJ1-4	NA	TRBV6-5	TGTGCCAGCAGTTATTGGGGGGCTAATGAAAAACTGTTTTTT	CASSYWGANEKLFF
16	NA	TRBJ2-3	TRBD2	TRBV7-9	TGTGCCAGCAGCCCCTCTGGCGGGAGAGATTCAGATACGCAGTATTTT	CASSPSGGRDSDTQYF
13	NA	TRBJ1-2	TRBD1	TRBV5-1	TGCGCCAGCAGTACCGGGACAGGATGGGGCTACACCTTC	CASSTGTGWGYTF
14	NA	TRBJ1-2	NA	TRBV19	TGTGCCAGTAGTATAGCTACAGCCAACTATGGCTACACCTTC	CASSIATANYGYTF
16	NA	TRBJ2-7	NA	TRBV15	TGTGCCACCAGCAGAGAGTCGCCGGGAAGAGTATACGAGCAGTACTTC	CATSRESPGRVYEQYF
15	NA	TRBJ2-3	NA	TRBV3-1/TRBV3-2	TGTGCCAGCAGCCAAGATTGGCGGAGCACAGATACGCAGTATTTT	CASSQDWRSTDTQYF
15	NA	TRBJ2-5	NA	TRBV6-5	TGTGCCAGCAGTTACTCGGCTAGTCGAGGGGAGACCCAGTACTTC	CASSYSASRGETQYF
11	NA	TRBJ2-7	NA	TRBV5-6	TGTGCCAGCAGTCACAGGGACGAGCAGTACTTC	CASSHRDEQYF
14	NA	TRBJ2-3	TRBD2	TRBV5-1	TGCGCCAGCGGTTCGGGACTAGCGGGAGATACGCAGTATTTT	CASGSGLAGDTQYF
13	NA	TRBJ1-6	NA	TRBV25-1	TGTGCCAGCAGTCTAGGGGGTGGTTCACCCCTCCACTTT	CASSLGGGSPLHF
13	once	TRBJ1-5	NA	TRBV19	TGTGCCAGTAGTATAGATACGGATCAGCCCCAGCATTTT	CASSIDTDQPQHF
13	NA	TRBJ2-7	TRBD2	TRBV7-9	TGTGCCAGCAGCAATAGCGGGGGGCACGAGCAGTACTTC	CASSNSGGHEQYF
12	NA	TRBJ2-1	NA	TRBV12-3/TRBV12-4	TGTGCCAGCAGTTTAGTGAGGAATGAGCAGTTCTTC	CASSLVRNEQFF
17	NA	TRBJ2-2	TRBD2	TRBV7-9	TGTGCCAGCAGCTTATCTGCGGGAGGGCCTGACACCGGGGAGCTGTTTTTT	CASSLSAGGPDTGELFF